This T cell receptor beta chain was obtained from a study of blood T cell repertoires in COVID-19. Germline loops: CDR1 MGHRA, CDR2 YSYEKL. The CDR3 length is 15 residues. J was trimmed by 6 bases and V by 0 bases; bases with no gene match: 8. Assay: immunoSEQ multiplex PCR; the TCRdb copy retains only in-frame clones and omits some. This table has around 140,000 clones, over 70% appearing once. Material: peripheral blood. The receptor's source is a woman aged 55-70 years with acute or convalescent COVID-19. The V gene is TRBV4-1, the J gene TRBJ2-7, with 7 bases fitting TRBD2. CDR3 DNA: TGCGCCAGCAGCCAAGATACTAGCGCGTATTTCGAGCAGTACTTC. It encodes CASSQDTSAYFEQYF.